These 6 T cell receptor beta chains share one sample of origin, sequenced in a study of cytomegalovirus exposure and HLA in healthy donors (dated by TCRdb to between 2016 and 2019). Libraries came from the immunoSEQ multiplex PCR assay. The multiplex PCR relied on a mix of 60 forward primers for TCR Vbeta segments and 13 reverse primers for TCR Jbeta segments. TCRdb stores this immuneACCESS table with in-frame sequences only. Part of the clones is absent; in the studies checked, under half of the shortfall reflects unresolved V genes, and no reason is known for the rest. Counted in this sample were more than 150,000 clones; 82% of them appeared once. The ten largest clones capture approximately 1.5% of the sample. Specimen: PBMCs. These receptors all stem from a man aged 35 to 55 in good health and CMV-seronegative.

The chain has TRBV9 and TRBJ2-3; TRBD2 might be the D (6 bases). CDR3 length: 16 residues. Looked up from germline, CDR1 is SGDLS and CDR2 is YYNGEE. The V end was cut by 4 bases, the J end by 2 bases, with 17 bases between. As DNA, the CDR3 is TGTGCCAGCAGCCCAGCGGTGGGGGAGGCCACAGATACGCAGTATTTT. Its protein is CASSPAVGEATDTQYF.

Concerning this clone itself: Germline is not matched at one junction end, which may reflect a read error. The gene calls are TRBV6-5 and TRBJ2-1, with TRBD2 as a possible D gene (6 bases). The CDR3 extends over 15 amino acids. Germline values: CDR1 MNHEY, CDR2 SVGAGI. The CDR3 DNA follows: TGTGCCAGCAGGCCCTTAGGGGACTCCCACAATGAGCAGTTCTTC. Translation gives CASRPLGDSHNEQFF.

The CDR3 protein is CATQERGGGETQYF. The CDR3 nucleotides read TGTGCCACCCAGGAGCGGGGGGGCGGTGAGACCCAGTACTTC. The chain uses TRBV5-4 and TRBJ2-5; TRBD2 matches 10 bases. This CDR3 spans 14 amino acids. From germline, CDR1 is SGHNT and CDR2 YYREEE (reference sequence). Unmatched junction bases numbered 10, after V lost 9 bases and J lost 5 bases.

This sequence joins TRBV6-5 and TRBJ1-2; 9 bases are shared with TRBD1. The CDR3 contains 15 residues. With V trimmed by 6 bases and J by 2 bases, 7 bases remained unmatched. Germline assignment: CDR1 MNHEY and CDR2 SVGAGI. CDR3 nucleotide sequence: TGTGCCAGCAGGGGGACCGGGACAGGGAACTATGGCTACACCTTC. Its translation: CASRGTGTGNYGYTF.

This chain connects TRBV5-1 to TRBJ2-2; 11 bases line up with TRBD1. The ends lost 4 bases at V and 6 bases at J; junction bases unmatched: 2. The CDR3 loop spans 14 amino acids. CDR1 SGHRS and CDR2 YFSETQ come from the germline V gene. In DNA, the CDR3 is TGCGCCAGCAGCGCGGGACAGGGGGCCGGGGAGCTGTTTTTT. Amino acid sequence: CASSAGQGAGELFF.

The rearrangement joins TRBV2 to TRBJ1-4, with TRBD1 matching 8 bases. CDR1 and CDR2 from the germline V gene are SNHLY and FYNNEI. The V segment lost 1 base and the J segment 7 bases; nucleotides outside the gene matches: 5. The CDR3 contains 15 residues. The CDR3 here is CASSEVTGVGEKLFF. The CDR3 DNA reads TGTGCCAGCAGTGAAGTGACAGGGGTCGGTGAAAAACTGTTTTTT.